The 22 T cell receptor beta chains below all came from one sample that was sequenced in a study of blood T cell repertoires in COVID-19 (dated by TCRdb to about 2020). The library was made by the immunoSEQ multiplex PCR assay. What TCRdb holds here is the immuneACCESS table cut down to in-frame rearrangements. Part of the clones is not present; checked against another copy, under half of the missing clones reflect an unresolved V gene, and the others are unexplained. Counted in this sample were just under 50,000 clones; 90% of them appeared once. The ten top clones hold 3.5% to 4% of the sample. The sample was peripheral blood. The receptor set was obtained from a human donor in a cohort sampled during active COVID-19.

This chain links TRBV19 with TRBJ1-1, with 10 bases aligning to TRBD1. The CDR3 is 14 residues long. CDR1 and CDR2 from the germline V gene are LNHDA and SQIVND (reference sequence). Germline trimming cut 5 bases from V and 4 bases from J; bases unmatched to any gene: 4. The CDR3 nucleotides are TGTGCCAGTAGTCTCCGGGACAGGGGCACTGAAGCTTTCTTT. This encodes CASSLRDRGTEAFF.

The rearrangement links TRBV15 to TRBJ1-1, with D possibly matching TRBD1 (6 bases). This CDR3 has 15 residues. Germline CDR1 and CDR2: LNHNV and YYDKDF (reference sequence). The V end lost 3 bases, the J end lost 6 bases, and 17 bases lay between the germline ends. This chain's CDR3 is CATSSSRGGRPEAFF. The DNA for the CDR3 is TGTGCCACCAGCAGTTCCCGAGGGGGAAGGCCTGAAGCTTTCTTT.

The rearrangement links TRBV27 to TRBJ1-1; 8 bases map to TRBD1. V lost 2 bases, J lost 3 bases, and 11 bases stayed unmatched. The CDR3 loop spans 17 amino acids. The germline CDR1 and CDR2 sequences are MNHEY and SMNVEV (reference sequence). The CDR3 nucleotides read TGTGCCAGCAGTTTAAACCCCGGCAGGGGGCCGCACACTGAAGCTTTCTTT. Protein: CASSLNPGRGPHTEAFF.

V usage is TRBV7-8 and J usage is TRBJ1-2; perhaps TRBD1 as D (6 bases). This CDR3 has 13 amino acids. V was shortened by 5 bases and J by 6 bases, with 13 bases between the two germline ends. CDR1 is SGHVS and CDR2 is FQNEAQ in the germline V gene. CDR3 region: CASSPPRTDGYTF. For the CDR3, the DNA is TGTGCCAGCAGCCCCCCGCGGACAGATGGCTACACCTTC.

The genes are TRBV12-5 and TRBJ2-6; the D gene is possibly TRBD1 (5 bases). CDR3 length: 19 residues. The ends were cut back, 1 base at V and 0 bases at J, with 16 bases in the middle. CDR1 LGHNT and CDR2 FRNRAP come from the germline V gene. In DNA form, the CDR3 reads TGTGCTAGTGGTTTGGGTCAGCAGGGTTTGATCTCTGGGGCCAACGTCCTGACTTTC. Translated, it gives CASGLGQQGLISGANVLTF. Combining the CDR3 with reference TRBV12-5 and TRBJ2-6 gives the whole variable domain DARVTQTPRHKVTEMGQEVTMRCQPILGHNTVFWYRQTMMQGLELLAYFRNRAPLDDSGMPKDRFSAEMPDATLATLKIQPSEPRDSAVYFCASGLGQQGLISGANVLTFGAGSRLTVL.

This rearrangement joins TRBV6-2 or TRBV6-3 to TRBJ2-6, with 7 bases lining up with TRBD1. The CDR3 runs 15 residues. Unmatched junction bases numbered 2, after V lost 6 bases and J lost 0 bases. The V gene's germline CDR1 is MNHEY and CDR2 SVGEGT. CDR3 residues: CASSSGGSGANVLTF. Here the CDR3 DNA reads TGTGCCAGCAGCTCAGGGGGCTCTGGGGCCAACGTCCTGACTTTC.

The chain is built from TRBV12-3 or TRBV12-4 and TRBJ1-2; 8 bases fit TRBD1. The length of the CDR3 is 13 residues. V lost 7 bases to trimming and J lost 4 bases; unmatched junction nucleotides: 5. The DNA for the CDR3 is TGTGCCAGCAATCCCGGACAGGGCTATGGCTACACCTTC. Translation: CASNPGQGYGYTF.

V gene TRBV6-1 combines with J gene TRBJ2-5; D gene uncertain. This CDR3 has 14 residues. The germline V and J ends were trimmed by 0 bases and 9 bases, with 14 bases remaining between them. Germline values: CDR1 MNHNS, CDR2 SASEGT. The CDR3 loop reads CASSEARYRLSQYF. CDR3 in DNA: TGTGCCAGCAGTGAAGCGCGGTATCGGCTATCCCAGTACTTC.

This clone was detected only a few times. The chain employs TRBV11-3 and TRBJ1-3; D is perhaps TRBD1 (5 bases). The CDR3 has 15 amino acids. Trimming pared 5 bases from V and 1 base from J, leaving 12 bases between. Germline CDR1 and CDR2: SGHNT and YENEEA. CDR3: CASSAWGESGNTIYF. The DNA of the CDR3 is TGTGCCAGCAGCGCGTGGGGGGAATCTGGAAACACCATATATTTT. Full variable domain (rest looked up from reference TRBV11-3 and TRBJ1-3): EAGVVQSPRYKIIEKKQPVAFWCNPISGHNTLYWYLQNLGQGPELLIRYENEEAVDDSQLPKDRFSAERLKGVDSTLKIQPAELGDSAVYLCASSAWGESGNTIYFGEGSWLTVV.

The J gene is TRBJ2-7, the V gene TRBV5-4; D gene uncertain. V dropped 3 bases and J dropped 6 bases, with 13 bases sitting between them. CDR1 and CDR2 (germline): SGHNT, YYREEE (reference sequence). This CDR3 contains 13 residues. The CDR3 loop is CASSSDLGVEQYV. In nucleotides, the CDR3 is TGTGCCAGCAGCTCGGATCTAGGTGTCGAGCAGTACGTC.

This clone showed up just once. The chain combines TRBV10-2 with TRBJ2-5; TRBD2 agrees at 8 bases. V shed 7 bases, J shed 1 base, and the junction held 11 bases outside the gene matches. CDR1 WSHSY and CDR2 SAAADI come from the germline V gene. The CDR3 runs to 16 residues. The CDR3 is CASTPTLAGTQETQYF. DNA for the CDR3: TGCGCCAGCACCCCTACTTTAGCGGGAACCCAAGAGACCCAGTACTTC.

The chain uses TRBV7-8 and TRBJ1-4; 7 nucleotides match TRBD1. The CDR3 has 14 residues. Germline trimming cut 0 bases from V and 14 bases from J; bases unmatched to any gene: 9. Germline values: CDR1 SGHVS, CDR2 FQNEAQ. CDR3 protein: CASSLAGLETGLFF. DNA for the CDR3: TGTGCCAGCAGCTTAGCGGGTTTGGAGACAGGGCTGTTTTTT.

This chain links TRBV25-1 with TRBJ2-7, with 14 bases lining up with TRBD2. Germline loops: CDR1 MGHDK, CDR2 SYGVNS. The CDR3 is made up of 16 amino acids. Trimming took 6 bases from V and 2 from J; bases not matched to a gene: 6. CDR3 loop: CASSGLAGGSTYEQYF. Written as DNA, the CDR3 is TGTGCCAGCAGCGGACTAGCGGGAGGATCCACCTACGAGCAGTACTTC.

V gene TRBV3-1 (or the pseudogene TRBV3-2) combines with J gene TRBJ2-3, with no clear D. The germline V gene encodes CDR1 LGHDT and CDR2 YNNKEL (reference sequence). This CDR3 region has 20 residues. Trimming took 0 bases from V and 0 from J, leaving 22 bases between them. The CDR3: CASSQDAPHFSAASTDTQYF. In DNA, the CDR3 is TGTGCCAGCAGCCAAGATGCCCCCCACTTTAGTGCCGCTAGCACAGATACGCAGTATTTT.

The chain couples TRBV10-2 to TRBJ2-3, with 15 bases that match TRBD2. Germline CDR1 is WSHSY and CDR2 is SAAADI. V was clipped by 3 bases and J by 2 bases; unmatched bases: 6. This CDR3 contains 18 residues. The CDR3 protein is CASSDSGLAGGITDTQYF. In DNA form, the CDR3 reads TGCGCCAGCAGTGATTCGGGACTAGCGGGAGGCATCACAGATACGCAGTATTTT.

This clone has a handful of counts. The CDR3 reads CASRKARLTQPQHF. The CDR3 nucleotides read TGTGCCAGCAGAAAAGCGAGACTCACCCAGCCCCAGCATTTT. V usage is TRBV6-6 and J usage is TRBJ1-5; D not certain. Between the trimmed V and J ends, which lost 6 bases and 7 bases, there was a span of 16 bases. The CDR3 is 14 amino acids. Germline assignment: CDR1 MNHNY and CDR2 SVGAGI (reference sequence).

This clone appeared a few times. The CDR3 DNA reads TGCGCCAGCAGCCAGCCCCGACTAGCGGGAGGGACAGATACGCAGTATTTT. Amino acid sequence: CASSQPRLAGGTDTQYF. This chain connects TRBV4-1 to TRBJ2-3; 14 nucleotides align to TRBD2. Germline assignment: CDR1 MGHRA and CDR2 YSYEKL. CDR3 length: 17 amino acids. V was clipped by 3 bases and J by 3 bases; unmatched bases: 5.

The genes are TRBV4-2 and TRBJ2-7; 11 bases are shared with TRBD2. Germline V CDR1 and CDR2: LGHNA, YNFKEQ. The V gene end was trimmed by 1 base and the J gene end by 4 bases; junction bases not matched to a gene: 6. There are 16 residues in the CDR3. The CDR3 loop is CASSQGLGTSGYEQYF. DNA for the CDR3: TGTGCCAGCAGCCAAGGTCTCGGGACTAGCGGTTACGAGCAGTACTTC.

The chain joins TRBV2 to TRBJ1-4; TRBD1 matches 8 bases. Trimming cost V 6 bases and J 6 bases; bases outside gene matches: 3. This CDR3 contains 13 residues. Germline CDR1 and CDR2: SNHLY and FYNNEI. Written as DNA, the CDR3 is TGTGCCAGCAGAGCGGACAGGGATGAAAAACTGTTTTTT. It yields the protein CASRADRDEKLFF.

The gene calls are TRBV9 and TRBJ2-3; TRBD2 matches at 8 bases. The V gene end was trimmed by 0 bases and the J gene end by 2 bases; junction bases not matched to a gene: 5. The CDR3 loop spans 16 amino acids. The germline gives CDR1 SGDLS, CDR2 YYNGEE. CDR3 sequence: CASSVAGGAPTDTQYF. The CDR3 coding sequence is TGTGCCAGCAGCGTAGCGGGGGGGGCCCCCACAGATACGCAGTATTTT.

The chain couples TRBV30 to TRBJ1-4; TRBD1 matches 7 bases. Germline lookup yields CDR1 GTSNPN and CDR2 SVGIG (reference sequence). The CDR3 runs 14 residues. V was pared by 7 bases and J by 7 bases, with 12 bases of the junction left unmatched. CDR3 protein: CASDPTGAGEKLFF. The CDR3 coding sequence is TGTGCCTCCGATCCTACAGGGGCGGGTGAAAAACTGTTTTTT.

This chain uses TRBV7-8 with TRBJ1-6, with D unresolved. V lost 5 bases to trimming and J lost 0 bases, with 11 bases between them. The CDR3 is 16 amino acids. Germline V gene data show CDR1 as SGHVS and CDR2 as FQNEAQ. The CDR3 here is CASSPRASSYNSPLHF. The CDR3 coding sequence is TGTGCCAGCAGCCCACGTGCTAGCTCCTATAATTCACCCCTCCACTTT.